This TCR beta chain was documented in a study of shared clonotypes between healthy human individuals. Study details: Donors, aged 18 to 49, were a couple of women and a few men.

Nashville, Tennessee was home to all donors, each a Caucasian adult. This clone was picked up one time. What it binds is unknown. The method was immunoSEQ multiplex PCR; TCRdb's version includes in-frame clones alone and lacks a portion of them. The top ten hold approximately 1.1% of the sample, which has over a million clones, roughly 96% seen once. Germline lookup yields CDR1 MNHEY and CDR2 SVGAGI. This CDR3 comprises 14 residues. With 6 bases removed from V and 6 bases from J, the gap between germline ends came to 15 bases. Findings and limits, study-wide: Naive CD4 clonotype sharing across a few donors was 4% to 5.5%. Generation probability values for non-shared clonotypes were lower than those for clonotypes shared by all four donors.

This sequence was found in a man under 40 in good health. The rearrangement links TRBV6-5 to TRBJ1-5; tentatively, D is TRBD1 (6 bases). Sample: naive CD4+ T cells sorted from blood. Subset noted: CD45RA+ positively selected. CDR3 residues: CASRIDRYGQPQHF. CDR3 DNA: TGTGCCAGCAGAATTGACAGGTACGGTCAGCCCCAGCATTTT.